This T cell receptor beta chain stems from a study of shared clonotypes between healthy human individuals. Overall study context: Plates per donor: three CD4 naive, three CD4 memory, two CD8 naive, one CD8 memory.

Per the germline V gene, CDR1 is SGHTA and CDR2 is FQGNSA. The length of the CDR3 is 15 residues. Assay used: immunoSEQ multiplex PCR; TCRdb lists only in-frame clones, some missing. The sample has 600,000 to 750,000 clones; 72% are singletons. Nashville, Tennessee was home to all donors, each a Caucasian adult. Sequenced sample: memory CD4+ T cells sorted from blood. Indicated subset: CD45RA-negative fraction. The chain has TRBV7-2 and TRBJ2-5; perhaps TRBD2 as D (6 bases). The better agreement between TRBJ2-7 and the DNA end casts doubt on the J call. This receptor was obtained from a woman aged 25 to 39 in good health. The CDR3 coding sequence is TGTGCCAGCAGCTTAGTGTGGGGGGAGACCTACGAGCAGTACTTC. Its protein is CASSLVWGETYEQYF.